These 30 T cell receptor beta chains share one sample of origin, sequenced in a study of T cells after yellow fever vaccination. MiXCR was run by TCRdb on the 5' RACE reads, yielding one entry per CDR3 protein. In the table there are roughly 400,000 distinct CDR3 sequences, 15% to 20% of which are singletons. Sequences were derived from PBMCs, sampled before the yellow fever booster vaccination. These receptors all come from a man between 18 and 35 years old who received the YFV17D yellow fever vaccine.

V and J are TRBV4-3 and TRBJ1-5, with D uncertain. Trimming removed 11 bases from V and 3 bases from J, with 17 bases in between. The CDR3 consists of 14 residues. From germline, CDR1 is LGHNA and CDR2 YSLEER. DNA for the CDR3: TGCGCCTCGGGATTCGGCTACTCCAATCAGCCCCAGCATTTT. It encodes CASGFGYSNQPQHF.

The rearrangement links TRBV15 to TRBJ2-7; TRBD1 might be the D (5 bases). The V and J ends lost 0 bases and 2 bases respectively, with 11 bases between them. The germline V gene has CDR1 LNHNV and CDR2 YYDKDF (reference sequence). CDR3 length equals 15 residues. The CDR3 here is CATSREGRAAYEQYF. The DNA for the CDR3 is TGTGCCACCAGCAGAGAGGGCAGGGCAGCCTACGAGCAGTACTTC.

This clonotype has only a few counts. CDR3 DNA sequence: TGCAGTGCCGGGTCGGGGTACAATGAGCAGTTCTTC. Translated, it gives CSAGSGYNEQFF. The rearrangement uses TRBV20-1 and TRBJ2-1, with D possibly matching TRBD2 (5 bases). CDR3 length equals 12 residues. Looked up from germline, CDR1 is DFQATT and CDR2 is SNEGSKA (reference sequence). Trimming took off 6 bases at V and 4 bases at J, with 10 bases between the two ends.

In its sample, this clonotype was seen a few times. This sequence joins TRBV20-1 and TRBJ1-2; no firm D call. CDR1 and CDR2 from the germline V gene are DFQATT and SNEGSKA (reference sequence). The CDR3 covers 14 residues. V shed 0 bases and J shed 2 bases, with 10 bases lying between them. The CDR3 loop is CSARERQRNYGYTF. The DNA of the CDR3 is TGCAGTGCTAGAGAGCGCCAGAGAAACTATGGCTACACCTTC.

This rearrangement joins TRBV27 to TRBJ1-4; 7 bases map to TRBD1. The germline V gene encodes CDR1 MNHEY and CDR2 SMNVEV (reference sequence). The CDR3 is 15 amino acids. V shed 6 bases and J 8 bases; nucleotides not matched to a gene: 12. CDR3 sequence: CASSQQGQRGEKLFF. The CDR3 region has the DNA TGTGCCAGCAGCCAGCAGGGACAGAGGGGGGAAAAACTGTTTTTT.

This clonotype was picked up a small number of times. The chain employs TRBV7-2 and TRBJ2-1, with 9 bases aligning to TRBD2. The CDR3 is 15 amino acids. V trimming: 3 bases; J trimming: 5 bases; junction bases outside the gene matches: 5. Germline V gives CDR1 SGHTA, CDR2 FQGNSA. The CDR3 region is CASSFRAGGDNEQFF. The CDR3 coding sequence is TGTGCCAGCAGCTTTCGAGCGGGGGGTGACAATGAGCAGTTCTTC.

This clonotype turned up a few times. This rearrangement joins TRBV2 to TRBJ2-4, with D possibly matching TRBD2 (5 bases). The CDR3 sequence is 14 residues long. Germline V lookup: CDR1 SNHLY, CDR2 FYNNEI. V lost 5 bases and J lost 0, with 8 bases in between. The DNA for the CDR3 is TGTGCCAGCAGTAGGCTAGCAGCCAAAAACATTCAGTACTTC. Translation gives CASSRLAAKNIQYF.

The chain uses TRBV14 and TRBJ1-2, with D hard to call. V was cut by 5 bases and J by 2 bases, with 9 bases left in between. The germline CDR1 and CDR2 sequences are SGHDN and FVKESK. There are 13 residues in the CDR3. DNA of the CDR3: TGTGCCAGCAGCAAACAGCAAAACTATGGCTACACCTTC. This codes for CASSKQQNYGYTF.

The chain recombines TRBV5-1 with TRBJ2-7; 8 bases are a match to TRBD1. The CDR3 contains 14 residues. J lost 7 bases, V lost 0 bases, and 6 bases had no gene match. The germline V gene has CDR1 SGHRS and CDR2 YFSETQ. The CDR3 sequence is CASSLGTGTVEQYV. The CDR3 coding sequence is TGCGCCAGCAGCTTGGGGACAGGGACGGTTGAGCAGTACGTC.

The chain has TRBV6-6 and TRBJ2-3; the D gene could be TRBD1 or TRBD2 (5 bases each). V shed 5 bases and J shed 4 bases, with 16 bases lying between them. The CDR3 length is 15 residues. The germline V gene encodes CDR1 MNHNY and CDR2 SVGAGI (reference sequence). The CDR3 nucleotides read TGTGCCAGCAGTGGGAGACAGAGGGGCTCAGATACGCAGTATTTT. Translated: CASSGRQRGSDTQYF.

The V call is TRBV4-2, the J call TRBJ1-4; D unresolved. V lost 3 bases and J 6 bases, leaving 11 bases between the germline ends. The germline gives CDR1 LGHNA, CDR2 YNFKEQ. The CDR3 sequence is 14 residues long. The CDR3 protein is CASSQVTQDEKLFF. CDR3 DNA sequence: TGTGCCAGCAGCCAGGTCACGCAAGATGAAAAACTGTTTTTT.

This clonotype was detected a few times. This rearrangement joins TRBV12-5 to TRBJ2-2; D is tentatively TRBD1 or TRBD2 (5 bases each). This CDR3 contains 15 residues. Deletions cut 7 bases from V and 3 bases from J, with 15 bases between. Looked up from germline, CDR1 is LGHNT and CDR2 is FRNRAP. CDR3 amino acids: CASAWDGRDTGELFF. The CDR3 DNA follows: TGTGCTAGTGCCTGGGACGGCCGGGACACCGGGGAGCTGTTTTTT.

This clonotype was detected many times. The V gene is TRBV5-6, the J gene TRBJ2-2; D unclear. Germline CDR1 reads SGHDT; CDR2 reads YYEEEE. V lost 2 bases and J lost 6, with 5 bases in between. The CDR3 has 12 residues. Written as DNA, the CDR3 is TGTGCCAGCAGCTTTCTGGCCGGGGAGCTGTTTTTT. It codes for CASSFLAGELFF.

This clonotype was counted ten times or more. Written as DNA, the CDR3 is TGTGCCAGCAGGCCTAGACAGGGCCAAGAAAAACTGTTTTTT. Translating gives CASRPRQGQEKLFF. The chain is built from TRBV7-9 and TRBJ1-4, with TRBD1 matching over 7 bases. Germline V CDR1 and CDR2: SEHNR, FQNEAQ (reference sequence). The CDR3 is 14 amino acids. V dropped 6 bases and J dropped 8; count of bases not matched to a gene: 9. Full variable domain (remainder filled in from reference TRBV7-9 and TRBJ1-4): DTGVSQNPRHKITKRGQNVTFRCDPISEHNRLYWYRQTLGQGPEFLTYFQNEAQLEKSRLLSDRFSAERPKGSFSTLEIQRTEQGDSAMYLCASRPRQGQEKLFFGSGTQLSVL.

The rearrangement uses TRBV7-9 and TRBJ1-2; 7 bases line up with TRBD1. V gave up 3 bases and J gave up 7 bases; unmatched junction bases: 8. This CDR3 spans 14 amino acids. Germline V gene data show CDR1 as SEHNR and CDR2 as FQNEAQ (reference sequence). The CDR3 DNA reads TGTGCCAGCAGCTTCCATGGGACAGACGGTGGCTACACCTTC. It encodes CASSFHGTDGGYTF. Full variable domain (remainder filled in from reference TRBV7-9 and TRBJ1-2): DTGVSQNPRHKITKRGQNVTFRCDPISEHNRLYWYRQTLGQGPEFLTYFQNEAQLEKSRLLSDRFSAERPKGSFSTLEIQRTEQGDSAMYLCASSFHGTDGGYTFGSGTRLTVV.

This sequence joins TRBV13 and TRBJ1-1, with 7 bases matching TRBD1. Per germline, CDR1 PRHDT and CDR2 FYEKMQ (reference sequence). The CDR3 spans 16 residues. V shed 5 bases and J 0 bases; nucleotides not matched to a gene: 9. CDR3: CASSPSTGRMNTEAFF. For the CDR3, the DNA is TGTGCCAGCAGCCCGTCGACAGGGAGGATGAACACTGAAGCTTTCTTT.

This CDR3 is CASSLGSRYTQYF. CDR3 DNA: TGTGCCAGCAGCTTGGGGTCTAGGTATACGCAGTATTTT. The chain recombines TRBV5-6 with TRBJ2-3; D is ambiguous. The CDR3 runs 13 residues. Trimming took 0 bases from V and 7 from J, leaving 9 bases between them. In germline, CDR1 is SGHDT, CDR2 YYEEEE.

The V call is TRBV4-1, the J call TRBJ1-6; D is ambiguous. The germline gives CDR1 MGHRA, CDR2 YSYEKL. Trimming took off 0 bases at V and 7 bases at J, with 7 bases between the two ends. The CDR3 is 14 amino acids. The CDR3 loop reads CASSQEGWNSPLHF. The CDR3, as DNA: TGCGCCAGCAGCCAAGAGGGGTGGAATTCACCCCTCCACTTT.

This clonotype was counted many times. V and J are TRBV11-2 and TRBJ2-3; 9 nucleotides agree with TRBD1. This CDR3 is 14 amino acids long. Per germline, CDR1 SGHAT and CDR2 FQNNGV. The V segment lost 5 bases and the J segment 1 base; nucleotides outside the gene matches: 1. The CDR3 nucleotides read TGTGCCAGCAGCCGGACAGGGGGCACAGATACGCAGTATTTT. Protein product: CASSRTGGTDTQYF.

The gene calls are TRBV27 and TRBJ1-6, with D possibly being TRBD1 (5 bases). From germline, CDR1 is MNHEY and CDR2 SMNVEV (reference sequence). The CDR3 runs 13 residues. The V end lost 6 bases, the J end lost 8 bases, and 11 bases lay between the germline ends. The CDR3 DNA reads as TGTGCCAGCAGCGGCAGGGAGGATTCACCCCTCCACTTT. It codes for CASSGREDSPLHF.

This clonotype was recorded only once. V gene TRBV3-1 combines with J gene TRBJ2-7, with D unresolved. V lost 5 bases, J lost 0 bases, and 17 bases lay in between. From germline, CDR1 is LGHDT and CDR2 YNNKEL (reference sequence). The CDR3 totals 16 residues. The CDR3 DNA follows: TGTGCCAGCAGCGAAAAGTGGCGGCTCAACTCCTACGAGCAGTACTTC. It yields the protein CASSEKWRLNSYEQYF.

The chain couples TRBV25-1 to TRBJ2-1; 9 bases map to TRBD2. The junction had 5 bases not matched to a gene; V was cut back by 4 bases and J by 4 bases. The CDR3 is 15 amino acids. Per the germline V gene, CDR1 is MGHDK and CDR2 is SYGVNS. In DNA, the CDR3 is TGTGCCAGCAGTGGGGCGGGGGGGATTTACAATGAGCAGTTCTTC. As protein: CASSGAGGIYNEQFF.

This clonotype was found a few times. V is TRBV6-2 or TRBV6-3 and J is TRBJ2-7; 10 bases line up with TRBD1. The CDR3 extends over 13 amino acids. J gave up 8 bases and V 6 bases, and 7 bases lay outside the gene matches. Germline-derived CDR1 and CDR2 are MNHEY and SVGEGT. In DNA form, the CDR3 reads TGTGCCAGCAGGCCCCGGGACAGGGGAAAGCAGTACGTC. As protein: CASRPRDRGKQYV.

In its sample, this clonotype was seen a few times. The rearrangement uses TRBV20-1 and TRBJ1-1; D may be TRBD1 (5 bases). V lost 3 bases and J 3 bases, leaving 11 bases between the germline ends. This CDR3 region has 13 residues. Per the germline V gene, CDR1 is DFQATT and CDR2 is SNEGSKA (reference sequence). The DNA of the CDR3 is TGCAGTGCTAGTCGGGGGGTGGACACTGAAGCTTTCTTT. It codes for CSASRGVDTEAFF.

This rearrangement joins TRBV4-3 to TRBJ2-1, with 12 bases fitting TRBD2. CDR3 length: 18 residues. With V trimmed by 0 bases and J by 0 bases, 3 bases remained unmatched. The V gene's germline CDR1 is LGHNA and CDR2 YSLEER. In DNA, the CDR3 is TGCGCCAGCAGCCAAGATACTAGCGGGGGGAGCTCCTACAATGAGCAGTTCTTC. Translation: CASSQDTSGGSSYNEQFF.

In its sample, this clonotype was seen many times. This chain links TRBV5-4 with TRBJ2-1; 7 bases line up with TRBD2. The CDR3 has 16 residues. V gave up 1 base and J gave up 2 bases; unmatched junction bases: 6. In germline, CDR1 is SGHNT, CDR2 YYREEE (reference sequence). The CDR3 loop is CASSLRRGSTYNEQFF. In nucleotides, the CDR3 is TGTGCCAGCAGCTTGCGGCGGGGGTCAACCTACAATGAGCAGTTCTTC.

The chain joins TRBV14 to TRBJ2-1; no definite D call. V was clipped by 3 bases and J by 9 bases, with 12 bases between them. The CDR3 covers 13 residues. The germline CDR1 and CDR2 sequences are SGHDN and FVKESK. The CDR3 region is CASSHVGWGEQFF. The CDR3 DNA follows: TGTGCCAGCAGCCATGTGGGATGGGGTGAGCAGTTCTTC.

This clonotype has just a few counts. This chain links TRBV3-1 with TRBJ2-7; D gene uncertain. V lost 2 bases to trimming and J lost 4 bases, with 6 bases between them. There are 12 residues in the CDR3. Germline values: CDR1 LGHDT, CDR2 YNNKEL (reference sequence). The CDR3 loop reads CASSQPWYEQYV. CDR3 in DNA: TGTGCCAGCAGCCAACCGTGGTACGAGCAGTACGTC.

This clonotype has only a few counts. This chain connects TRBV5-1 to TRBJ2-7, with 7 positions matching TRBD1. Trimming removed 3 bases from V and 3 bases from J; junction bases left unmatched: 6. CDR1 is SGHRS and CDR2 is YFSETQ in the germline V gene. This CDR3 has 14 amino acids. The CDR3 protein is CASSSTGFIYEQYF. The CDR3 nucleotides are TGCGCCAGCAGCTCGACAGGGTTTATCTACGAGCAGTACTTC.

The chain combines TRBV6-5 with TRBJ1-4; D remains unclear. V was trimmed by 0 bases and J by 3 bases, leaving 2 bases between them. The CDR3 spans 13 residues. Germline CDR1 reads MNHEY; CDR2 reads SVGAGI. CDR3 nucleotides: TGTGCCAGCAGTTACTCGGCTAATGAAAAACTGTTTTTT. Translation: CASSYSANEKLFF.